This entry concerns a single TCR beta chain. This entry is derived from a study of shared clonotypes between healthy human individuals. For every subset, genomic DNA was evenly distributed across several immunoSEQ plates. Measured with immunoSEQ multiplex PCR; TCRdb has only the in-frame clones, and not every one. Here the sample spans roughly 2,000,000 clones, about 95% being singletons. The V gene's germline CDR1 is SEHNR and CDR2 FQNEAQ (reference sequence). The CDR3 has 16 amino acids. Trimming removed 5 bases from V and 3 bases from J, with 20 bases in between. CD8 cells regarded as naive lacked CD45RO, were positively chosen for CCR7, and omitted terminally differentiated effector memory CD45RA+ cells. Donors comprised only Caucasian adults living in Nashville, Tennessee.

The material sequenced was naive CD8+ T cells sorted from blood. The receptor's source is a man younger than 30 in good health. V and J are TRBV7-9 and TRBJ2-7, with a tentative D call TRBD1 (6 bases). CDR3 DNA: TGTGCCAGCAGCCTCTTAGACCCCCCGGACAGCTACGAGCAGTACTTC. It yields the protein CASSLLDPPDSYEQYF.